These T cell receptor beta chains were read from a single sample in a study of siplizumab effects on memory and regulatory T cells. The repertoire was sequenced with immunoSEQ multiplex PCR; TCRdb's copy has only in-frame clones and lacks some. The sample contains 65,000 to 90,000 clones, 93% of which appear only once. Material: CD8+ T cells sorted from blood. These receptors came from a human donor in good health. Both conserved end residues are part of each CDR3. D genes are given only for firm matches. Clone size, where shown, is once, few, many, or a class for clones that have expanded.

clone_size: -; d_call: TRBD1; j_call: TRBJ2-5; v_call: TRBV15; cdr3_nt: TGTGCCACCAGCAGAGATCAGGGGGAGGAGACCCAGTACTTC; cdr3_aa: CATSRDQGEETQYF
clone_size: once; d_call: -; j_call: TRBJ2-1; v_call: TRBV27; cdr3_nt: TGTGCCAGCAGCGAGAGCTCCTACAATGAGCAGTTCTTC; cdr3_aa: CASSESSYNEQFF
clone_size: -; d_call: -; j_call: TRBJ1-2; v_call: TRBV5-8; cdr3_nt: TGTGCCAGCCCTCCGGACTATGGCTACACCTTC; cdr3_aa: CASPPDYGYTF
clone_size: -; d_call: TRBD1; j_call: TRBJ1-1; v_call: TRBV27; cdr3_nt: TGTGCCAGCAGTCCGACAGGGGAATGGACTGAAGCTTTCTTT; cdr3_aa: CASSPTGEWTEAFF
clone_size: -; d_call: TRBD2; j_call: TRBJ2-3; v_call: TRBV5-4; cdr3_nt: TGTGCCAGCAGCCGAAGCCGGGAGGGAACAGATACGCAGTATTTT; cdr3_aa: CASSRSREGTDTQYF
clone_size: -; d_call: -; j_call: TRBJ1-1; v_call: TRBV27; cdr3_nt: TGTGCCAGCAGTGAGCCGGGCGACACTGAAGCTTTCTTT; cdr3_aa: CASSEPGDTEAFF
clone_size: -; d_call: -; j_call: TRBJ2-7; v_call: TRBV6-5; cdr3_nt: TGTGCCAGCAGTACCCTCGGGGGAGGCATCTACGAGCAGTACTTC; cdr3_aa: CASSTLGGGIYEQYF
clone_size: once; d_call: TRBD2; j_call: TRBJ2-3; v_call: TRBV5-6; cdr3_nt: TGTGCCAGCACCATACTAGCGGGGGGCACAGATACGCAGTATTTT; cdr3_aa: CASTILAGGTDTQYF
clone_size: -; d_call: -; j_call: TRBJ2-7; v_call: TRBV10-3; cdr3_nt: TGTGCCATCCAGGGTTCGGAGTTATCAGATCCCGAGCAGTACTTC; cdr3_aa: CAIQGSELSDPEQYF
clone_size: -; d_call: -; j_call: TRBJ2-1; v_call: TRBV5-4; cdr3_nt: TGTGCCAGCAGCCGTAGAACAGACAATGAGCAGTTCTTC; cdr3_aa: CASSRRTDNEQFF
clone_size: -; d_call: TRBD1; j_call: TRBJ1-2; v_call: TRBV4-1; cdr3_nt: TGCGCCAGCAGCCAAGGGACAGGGGACTATGGCTACACCTTC; cdr3_aa: CASSQGTGDYGYTF
clone_size: -; d_call: TRBD1; j_call: TRBJ2-7; v_call: TRBV5-5; cdr3_nt: TGTGCCAGCAGCTTGGCGGGACAGGGGTTGTACGAGCAGTACTTC; cdr3_aa: CASSLAGQGLYEQYF
clone_size: -; d_call: -; j_call: TRBJ2-3; v_call: TRBV6-5; cdr3_nt: TGTGCCAGTAGGGACGGAACCACAGATACGCAGTATTTT; cdr3_aa: CASRDGTTDTQYF
clone_size: -; d_call: -; j_call: TRBJ2-7; v_call: TRBV7-9; cdr3_nt: TGTGCCAGCAGCTTAGTTATCTACGAGCAGTACTTC; cdr3_aa: CASSLVIYEQYF
clone_size: -; d_call: -; j_call: TRBJ2-3; v_call: TRBV19; cdr3_nt: TGTGCCAGTAACGACAGGTCTAGCACAGATACGCAGTATTTT; cdr3_aa: CASNDRSSTDTQYF
clone_size: medium-sized; d_call: -; j_call: TRBJ2-3; v_call: TRBV6-4; cdr3_nt: TGTGCCAGCAGTGACAGGGGCACAGATACGCAGTATTTT; cdr3_aa: CASSDRGTDTQYF
clone_size: -; d_call: TRBD2; j_call: TRBJ2-7; v_call: TRBV13; cdr3_nt: TGTGCCAGCAGTTTCCCGAGCGGGGGGGCCGACGAGCAGTACTTC; cdr3_aa: CASSFPSGGADEQYF
clone_size: -; d_call: -; j_call: TRBJ1-2; v_call: TRBV19; cdr3_nt: TGTGCCAGTAGTATTAAATCGCCAGCAGATAACTATGGCTACACCTTC; cdr3_aa: CASSIKSPADNYGYTF
clone_size: -; d_call: TRBD1; j_call: TRBJ2-7; v_call: TRBV9; cdr3_nt: TGTGCCAGCAGCGTGGGGGACAGGGGCCACGAGCAGTACTTC; cdr3_aa: CASSVGDRGHEQYF
clone_size: -; d_call: TRBD2; j_call: TRBJ2-1; v_call: TRBV13; cdr3_nt: TGTGCCAGCAGCTTAGGCCCGGGACTAGCGTTGAATGAGCAGTTCTTC; cdr3_aa: CASSLGPGLALNEQFF
clone_size: -; d_call: -; j_call: TRBJ1-6; v_call: TRBV30; cdr3_nt: TGTGCCTGGGACATCGGAGATAATTCACCCCTCCACTTT; cdr3_aa: CAWDIGDNSPLHF
clone_size: once; d_call: -; j_call: TRBJ1-2; v_call: TRBV15; cdr3_nt: TGTGCCACCAGCAAACCCCCCAGCTGGGAGGGCGGTGACTATGGCTACACCTTC; cdr3_aa: CATSKPPSWEGGDYGYTF
clone_size: -; d_call: TRBD1; j_call: TRBJ1-2; v_call: TRBV28; cdr3_nt: TGTGCCAGCAGTCCCCTTGGGACAGGGGGTAACGGCTACACCTTC; cdr3_aa: CASSPLGTGGNGYTF
clone_size: -; d_call: -; j_call: TRBJ2-1; v_call: TRBV7-3; cdr3_nt: TGTGCCAGCAGCCCCGGGTATAGCTCCTACAATGAGCAGTTCTTC; cdr3_aa: CASSPGYSSYNEQFF
clone_size: once; d_call: -; j_call: TRBJ1-1; v_call: TRBV7-9; cdr3_nt: TGTGCCAGCTCAACCCGGCGGATGAACACTGAAGCTTTCTTT; cdr3_aa: CASSTRRMNTEAFF
clone_size: -; d_call: -; j_call: TRBJ2-7; v_call: TRBV15; cdr3_nt: TGTGCCACCAGCACCTTAGTGGCGGGATTACTCTCCTACGAGCAGTACTTC; cdr3_aa: CATSTLVAGLLSYEQYF
clone_size: -; d_call: -; j_call: TRBJ1-1; v_call: TRBV9; cdr3_nt: TGTGCCAGCAGCGCCGAGTCCGGGACGGTGAACACTGAAGCTTTCTTT; cdr3_aa: CASSAESGTVNTEAFF
clone_size: -; d_call: -; j_call: TRBJ2-3; v_call: TRBV9; cdr3_nt: TGTGCCAGCAGCGAACAGGGGGGGATCGCAGATACGCAGTATTTT; cdr3_aa: CASSEQGGIADTQYF
clone_size: -; d_call: -; j_call: TRBJ2-7; v_call: TRBV19; cdr3_nt: TGTGCCAGTAGTCCATCGACAGGTTACTACGAGCAGTACTTC; cdr3_aa: CASSPSTGYYEQYF
clone_size: -; d_call: -; j_call: TRBJ1-1; v_call: TRBV5-4; cdr3_nt: TGTGCCAGCAGCTTTATGGGCACTGAAGCTTTCTTT; cdr3_aa: CASSFMGTEAFF
clone_size: -; d_call: TRBD1; j_call: TRBJ1-2; v_call: TRBV28; cdr3_nt: TGTGCCAGCCTATCCAAAAGACGACAGGGGGGTTGGGTCGGCTACACCTTC; cdr3_aa: CASLSKRRQGGWVGYTF
clone_size: -; d_call: TRBD1; j_call: TRBJ2-7; v_call: TRBV6-1; cdr3_nt: TGTGCCAGCAGTGATGATCCCCCGGGACAGGGTATTCACGAGCAGTACTTC; cdr3_aa: CASSDDPPGQGIHEQYF
clone_size: -; d_call: TRBD1; j_call: TRBJ2-7; v_call: TRBV19; cdr3_nt: TGTGCCAGTAGCCCGGGACAGGGGGCCGACGAGCAGTACTTC; cdr3_aa: CASSPGQGADEQYF
clone_size: -; d_call: -; j_call: TRBJ1-5; v_call: TRBV15; cdr3_nt: TGTGCCACCAGCAGAGGGAGGGGTTGGCTTCAGCCCCAGCATTTT; cdr3_aa: CATSRGRGWLQPQHF
clone_size: -; d_call: -; j_call: TRBJ2-3; v_call: TRBV5-8; cdr3_nt: TGTGCCAGCAGCCGGAGAGAGCCAGATACGCAGTATTTT; cdr3_aa: CASSRREPDTQYF
clone_size: -; d_call: -; j_call: TRBJ1-5; v_call: TRBV21-1; cdr3_nt: TGTGCCAGCAGCAAGGGTCCCAGAGATCTCAATCAGCCCCAGCATTTT; cdr3_aa: CASSKGPRDLNQPQHF
clone_size: -; d_call: -; j_call: TRBJ2-7; v_call: TRBV19; cdr3_nt: TGTGCCAGTAGTAACCCCCCATACGAGCAGTACTTC; cdr3_aa: CASSNPPYEQYF
clone_size: -; d_call: -; j_call: TRBJ1-1; v_call: TRBV10-3; cdr3_nt: TGTGCCATCAGTGATTTTGGCAGAAACACTGAAGCTTTCTTT; cdr3_aa: CAISDFGRNTEAFF
clone_size: once; d_call: -; j_call: TRBJ2-7; v_call: TRBV27; cdr3_nt: TGTGCCAGCAGTTTGGGCAATTCCTACGAGCAGTACTTC; cdr3_aa: CASSLGNSYEQYF
clone_size: -; d_call: -; j_call: TRBJ2-5; v_call: TRBV21-1; cdr3_nt: TGTGCCAGCAGCCCCCGGACAGGGCTAGGTTCGGAGACCCAGTACTTC; cdr3_aa: CASSPRTGLGSETQYF
clone_size: -; d_call: TRBD1; j_call: TRBJ1-2; v_call: TRBV15; cdr3_nt: TGTGCCACCAGCAGGGACAGGGGCTTCCTCTATGGCTACACCTTC; cdr3_aa: CATSRDRGFLYGYTF
clone_size: few; d_call: -; j_call: TRBJ2-1; v_call: TRBV27; cdr3_nt: TGTGCCAGCAGTTCAGGGGACGGAACCTACAATGAGCAGTTCTTC; cdr3_aa: CASSSGDGTYNEQFF
clone_size: -; d_call: -; j_call: TRBJ1-2; v_call: TRBV7-2; cdr3_nt: TGTGCCAGCAGCTTAGCTTCGGCCACCGTCTATGGCTACACCTTC; cdr3_aa: CASSLASATVYGYTF
clone_size: -; d_call: -; j_call: TRBJ2-7; v_call: TRBV27; cdr3_nt: TGTGCCAGCAGTCTCGGACAGACCTACGAGCAGTACTTC; cdr3_aa: CASSLGQTYEQYF
clone_size: -; d_call: TRBD1; j_call: TRBJ1-2; v_call: TRBV29-1; cdr3_nt: TGCAGCGTTCAGACAGGGGAGAACTATGGCTACACCTTC; cdr3_aa: CSVQTGENYGYTF
clone_size: -; d_call: -; j_call: TRBJ1-6; v_call: TRBV13; cdr3_nt: TGTGCCAGCAGCTTGGCCAGGCGGTTATATAATTCACCCCTCCACTTT; cdr3_aa: CASSLARRLYNSPLHF
clone_size: once; d_call: -; j_call: TRBJ2-3; v_call: TRBV5-5; cdr3_nt: TGTGCCAGCATCCTTGTGGGGGGCACAGATACGCAGTATTTT; cdr3_aa: CASILVGGTDTQYF
clone_size: few; d_call: -; j_call: TRBJ2-7; v_call: TRBV11-2; cdr3_nt: TGTGCCAGCAGCTTATCGGACAGTCCGACCTACGAGCAGTACTTC; cdr3_aa: CASSLSDSPTYEQYF